What follows are 15 T cell receptor beta chains derived from one specimen sequenced in a study of blood T cell repertoires in COVID-19. Sequenced by immunoSEQ multiplex PCR; TCRdb stores in-frame clones only, minus some. The sample has 260,000 or so clones; approximately 86% are singletons. Sequencing was carried out using PBMCs or T cells enriched from blood (not recorded which). The receptors originated from a woman under 40 with acute COVID-19.

The chain employs TRBV5-5 and TRBJ2-7; D is undetermined. The ends were cut back, 1 base at V and 3 bases at J, with 8 bases in the middle. CDR1 and CDR2 from the germline V gene are SGHKS and YYEKEE (reference sequence). The CDR3 is made up of 13 amino acids. CDR3 bases: TGTGCCAGCAGCTTGACAAGTTTCTACGAGCAGTACTTC. It specifies CASSLTSFYEQYF.

The CDR3 is CASSQVQGELDDEQFF. The CDR3 DNA is TGCGCCAGCAGCCAAGTACAGGGGGAGCTAGACGATGAGCAGTTCTTC. The genes are TRBV4-1 and TRBJ2-1; 8 nucleotides line up with TRBD1. The CDR3 extends over 16 amino acids. Germline V gene data show CDR1 as MGHRA and CDR2 as YSYEKL. Trimming removed 1 base from V and 8 bases from J; junction bases left unmatched: 10.

This clone was observed a single time. This chain links TRBV7-9 with TRBJ2-7, with D possibly being TRBD2 (7 bases). The V end was cut by 4 bases, the J end by 3 bases, with 13 bases between. Looked up from germline, CDR1 is SEHNR and CDR2 is FQNEAQ (reference sequence). This CDR3 contains 14 residues. CDR3 loop: CASSSGGLNYEQYF. CDR3 DNA sequence: TGTGCCAGCAGCTCGGGGGGCCTTAACTACGAGCAGTACTTC.

The chain recombines TRBV27 with TRBJ2-7; TRBD1 agrees at 9 bases. With 3 bases clipped from V and 4 bases from J, the junction kept 1 base outside the gene matches. The CDR3 extends over 13 amino acids. Germline CDR1 reads MNHEY; CDR2 reads SMNVEV (reference sequence). In DNA, the CDR3 is TGTGCCAGCAGTTTGACAGGGGGTTACGAGCAGTACTTC. Its protein is CASSLTGGYEQYF.

CDR3 nucleotide sequence: TGTGCCAGCAGCGCGATACAGGGAGGCTACACCTTC. Translating it yields CASSAIQGGYTF. The J gene is TRBJ1-2, the V gene TRBV9; D is perhaps TRBD1 (6 bases). CDR3 length equals 12 residues. Germline-derived CDR1 and CDR2 are SGDLS and YYNGEE. V lost 3 bases, J lost 8 bases, and 11 bases lay in between.

This rearrangement joins TRBV29-1 to TRBJ2-7; a possible D gene is TRBD2 (6 bases). The CDR3 is made up of 15 amino acids. Per germline, CDR1 SQVTM and CDR2 ANQGSEA. The V and J ends lost 7 bases and 0 bases respectively, with 19 bases between them. The CDR3 region is CSALWGGGFSYEQYF. CDR3 nucleotide sequence: TGCAGCGCGTTGTGGGGAGGCGGATTCTCCTACGAGCAGTACTTC.

The chain uses TRBV13 and TRBJ2-7, with TRBD1 matching 9 bases. Losses at the gene ends were 1 base for V and 3 bases for J; bases not matched to a gene: 7. This CDR3 is 16 amino acids long. Germline V gives CDR1 PRHDT, CDR2 FYEKMQ (reference sequence). CDR3 DNA: TGTGCCAGCAGCTTAGTGGGACAGGGATTGGGCTACGAGCAGTACTTC. Its translation is CASSLVGQGLGYEQYF.

This chain joins TRBV18 and TRBJ2-7; D remains unclear. The CDR3 loop spans 13 amino acids. CDR1 and CDR2 from the germline V gene are KGHSH and LQKENI. The ends were cut back, 0 bases at V and 3 bases at J, with 6 bases in the middle. The CDR3 bases are TGTGCCAGCTCACCACCATCAAACTACGAGCAGTACTTC. This gives the protein CASSPPSNYEQYF. The whole variable domain, remainder taken from reference TRBV18 and TRBJ2-7, is NAGVMQNPRHLVRRRGQEARLRCSPMKGHSHVYWYRQLPEEGLKFMVYLQKENIIDESGMPKERFSAEFPKEGPSILRIQQVVRGDSAAYFCASSPPSNYEQYFGPGTRLTVT.

V gene TRBV5-1 combines with J gene TRBJ2-1; TRBD2 is a possible D gene (7 bases). With 5 bases removed from V and 0 bases from J, the gap between germline ends came to 15 bases. CDR3 length equals 16 residues. Germline-derived CDR1 and CDR2 are SGHRS and YFSETQ. CDR3 sequence: CASRGGAASSYNEQFF. The CDR3, as DNA: TGCGCCAGCAGGGGGGGGGCTGCCAGCTCCTACAATGAGCAGTTCTTC.

The chain joins TRBV19 to TRBJ2-7, with 10 bases aligning to TRBD1. CDR1 is LNHDA, CDR2 SQIVND, per germline (reference sequence). V was clipped by 3 bases and J by 1 base; unmatched bases: 9. CDR3 length: 17 residues. The CDR3 is CASSIYSDRGQSYEQYF. DNA of the CDR3: TGTGCCAGTAGTATCTATTCCGACAGGGGGCAGTCCTACGAGCAGTACTTC.

This clone was counted only a few times. The chain couples TRBV29-1 to TRBJ1-2; D not certain. Per the germline V gene, CDR1 is SQVTM and CDR2 is ANQGSEA. With 5 bases removed from V and 2 bases from J, the gap between germline ends came to 12 bases. This CDR3 region has 13 residues. CDR3 residues: CSVRVASNYGYTF. The CDR3 DNA is TGCAGCGTTCGGGTGGCCTCAAACTATGGCTACACCTTC.

V and J are TRBV5-4 and TRBJ2-1; 11 bases are a match to TRBD2. The CDR3 totals 16 residues. Trimming took 4 bases from V and 4 from J; bases not matched to a gene: 7. Germline V gene sequence: CDR1 SGHNT, CDR2 YYREEE (reference sequence). CDR3 in amino acids: CASSTILAGEYNEQFF. The CDR3 DNA follows: TGTGCCAGCAGCACTATACTAGCGGGGGAGTACAATGAGCAGTTCTTC. The entire variable domain, with the rest obtained from reference TRBV5-4 and TRBJ2-1, is as follows: ETGVTQSPTHLIKTRGQQVTLRCSSQSGHNTVSWYQQALGQGPQFIFQYYREEENGRGNFPPRFSGLQFPNYSSELNVNALELDDSALYLCASSTILAGEYNEQFFGPGTRLTVL.

This rearrangement joins TRBV11-2 to TRBJ2-7; D is uncertain. The V gene's germline CDR1 is SGHAT and CDR2 FQNNGV. The V gene lost 2 bases and the J gene lost 0 bases, with 17 bases spanning the gap. The CDR3 consists of 17 residues. The chain's CDR3 is CASSLSLSGQSSYEQYF. CDR3 sequence (DNA): TGTGCCAGCAGCTTAAGTCTCTCCGGTCAATCCTCCTACGAGCAGTACTTC.

V gene TRBV4-2 combines with J gene TRBJ1-1; TRBD1 might be the D (6 bases). The CDR3 is made up of 15 amino acids. V was pared by 6 bases and J by 6 bases, with 20 bases between. CDR1 and CDR2 from the germline V gene are LGHNA and YNFKEQ. DNA of the CDR3: TGTGCCAGCAGACGAAATCAGGGGTCTGAGGCTGAAGCTTTCTTT. Translating it yields CASRRNQGSEAEAFF.

The gene calls are TRBV6-1 and TRBJ1-6; D is unresolved. The germline V gene encodes CDR1 MNHNS and CDR2 SASEGT. The CDR3 length is 15 residues. V was shortened by 0 bases and J by 10 bases, with 13 bases between the two germline ends. The CDR3, as DNA: TGTGCCAGCAGTGAAGCCCCCGGCGCGGGGTCACCCCTCCACTTT. It encodes CASSEAPGAGSPLHF.